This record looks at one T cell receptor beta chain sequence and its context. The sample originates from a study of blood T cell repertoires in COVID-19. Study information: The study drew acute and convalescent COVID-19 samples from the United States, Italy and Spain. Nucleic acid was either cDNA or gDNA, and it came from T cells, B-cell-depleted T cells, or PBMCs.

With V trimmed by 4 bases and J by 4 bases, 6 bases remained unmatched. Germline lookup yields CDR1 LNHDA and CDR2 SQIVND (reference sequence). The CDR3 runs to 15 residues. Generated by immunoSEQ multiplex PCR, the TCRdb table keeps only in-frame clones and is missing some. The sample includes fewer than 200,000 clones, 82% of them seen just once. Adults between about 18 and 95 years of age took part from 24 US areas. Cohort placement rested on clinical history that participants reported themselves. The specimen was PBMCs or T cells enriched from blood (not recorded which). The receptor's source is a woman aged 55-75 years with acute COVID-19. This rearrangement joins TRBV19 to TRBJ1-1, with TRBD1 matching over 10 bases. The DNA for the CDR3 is TGTGCCAGTAGTACCTCCGGGACAGGGGCCACTGAAGCTTTCTTT. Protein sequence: CASSTSGTGATEAFF.